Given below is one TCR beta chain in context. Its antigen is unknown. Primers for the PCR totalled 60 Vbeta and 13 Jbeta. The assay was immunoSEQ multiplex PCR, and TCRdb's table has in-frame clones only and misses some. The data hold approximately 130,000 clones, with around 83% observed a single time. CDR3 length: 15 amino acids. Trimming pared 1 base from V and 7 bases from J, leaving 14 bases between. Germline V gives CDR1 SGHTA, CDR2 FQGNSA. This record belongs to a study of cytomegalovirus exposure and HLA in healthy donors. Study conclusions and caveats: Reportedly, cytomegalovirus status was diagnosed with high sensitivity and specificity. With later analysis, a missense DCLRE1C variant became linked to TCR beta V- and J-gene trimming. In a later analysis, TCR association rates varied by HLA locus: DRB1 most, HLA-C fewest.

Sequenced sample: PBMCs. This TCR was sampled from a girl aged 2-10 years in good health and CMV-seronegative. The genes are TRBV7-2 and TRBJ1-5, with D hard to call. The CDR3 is CASSLGAGSSQPQHF. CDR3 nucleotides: TGTGCCAGCAGCTTAGGCGCGGGGTCCTCGCAGCCCCAGCATTTT. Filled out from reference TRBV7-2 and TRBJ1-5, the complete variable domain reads GAGVSQSPSNKVTEKGKDVELRCDPISGHTALYWYRQSLGQGLEFLIYFQGNSAPDKSGLPSDRFSAERTGGSVSTLTIQRTQQEDSAVYLCASSLGAGSSQPQHFGDGTRLSIL.